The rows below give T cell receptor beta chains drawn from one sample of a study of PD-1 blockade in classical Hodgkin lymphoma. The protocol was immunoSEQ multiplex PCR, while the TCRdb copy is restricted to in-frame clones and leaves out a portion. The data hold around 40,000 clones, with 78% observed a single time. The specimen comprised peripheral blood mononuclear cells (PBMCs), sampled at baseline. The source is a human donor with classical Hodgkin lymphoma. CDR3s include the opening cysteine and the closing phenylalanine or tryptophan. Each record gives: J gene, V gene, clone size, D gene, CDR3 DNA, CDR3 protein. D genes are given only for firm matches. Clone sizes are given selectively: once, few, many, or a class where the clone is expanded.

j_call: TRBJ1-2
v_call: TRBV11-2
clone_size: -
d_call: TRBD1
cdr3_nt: TGTGCCAGCAGACCAGGACAGGTTCATGGCTACACCTTC
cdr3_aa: CASRPGQVHGYTF

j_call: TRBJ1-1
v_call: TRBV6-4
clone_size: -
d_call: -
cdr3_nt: TGTGCCAGCAGTGTCACAGCGACCACTGAAGCTTTCTTT
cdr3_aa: CASSVTATTEAFF

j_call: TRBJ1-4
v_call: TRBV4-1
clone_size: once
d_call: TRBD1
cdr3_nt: TGCGCCAGCAGCCAAGATCTGACAGGGGTGGGATCGACTAATGAAAAACTGTTTTTT
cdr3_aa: CASSQDLTGVGSTNEKLFF

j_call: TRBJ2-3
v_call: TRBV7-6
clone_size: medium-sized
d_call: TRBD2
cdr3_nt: TGTGCCAGCAGCTCCAGCGGGGTCACAGATACGCAGTATTTT
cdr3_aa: CASSSSGVTDTQYF

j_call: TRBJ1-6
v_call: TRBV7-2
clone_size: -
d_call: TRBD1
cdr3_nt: TGTGCCAGCAGCTTGGGACAGCCTGATAATTCACCCCTCCACTTT
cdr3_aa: CASSLGQPDNSPLHF

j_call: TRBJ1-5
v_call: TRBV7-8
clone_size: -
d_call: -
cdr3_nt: TGTGCCAGCAGCCCCCTCTTCAGTCAGGGGACGCAGCCCCAGCATTTT
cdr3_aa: CASSPLFSQGTQPQHF

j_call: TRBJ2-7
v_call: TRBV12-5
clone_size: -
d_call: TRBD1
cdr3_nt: TGTGCTAGTGGTTTCTTGGACAGGGCGAACGAGCAGTACTTC
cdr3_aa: CASGFLDRANEQYF

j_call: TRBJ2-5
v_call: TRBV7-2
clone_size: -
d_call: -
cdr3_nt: TGTGCCAGCAGCTTAGAGAGGTACCAAGAGACCCAGTACTTC
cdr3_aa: CASSLERYQETQYF

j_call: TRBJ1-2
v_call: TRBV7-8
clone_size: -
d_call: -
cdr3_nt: TGTGCCAGCAGCAAAGCGAGCAGGGAGGATGGCTACACCTTC
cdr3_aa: CASSKASREDGYTF

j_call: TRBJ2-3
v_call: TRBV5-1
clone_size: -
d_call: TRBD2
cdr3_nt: TGCGCCAGCAGCTTGATTAGCGGGGGGGAAAATACGCAGTATTTT
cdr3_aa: CASSLISGGENTQYF

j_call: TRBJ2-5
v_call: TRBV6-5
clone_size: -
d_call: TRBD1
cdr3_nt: TGTGCCAGCAGCCCACAGGGGCTGAGGCAAGAGACCCAGTACTTC
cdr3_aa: CASSPQGLRQETQYF

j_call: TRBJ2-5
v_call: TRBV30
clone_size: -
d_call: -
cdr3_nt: TGTGCCTGGAGTGTAGGTGCGGGGTTGGAGACCCAGTACTTC
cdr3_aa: CAWSVGAGLETQYF

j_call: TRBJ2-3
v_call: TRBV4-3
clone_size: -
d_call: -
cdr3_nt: TGCGCCAGCAGCCAAGAAGATACGCAGTATTTT
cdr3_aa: CASSQEDTQYF

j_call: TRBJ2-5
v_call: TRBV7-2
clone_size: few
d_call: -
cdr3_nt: TGTGCCAGCAGCTTAGCGGGGGTAAAAGAGACCCAGTACTTC
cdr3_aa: CASSLAGVKETQYF

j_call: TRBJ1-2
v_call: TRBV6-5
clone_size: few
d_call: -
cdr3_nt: TGTGCCAGCAGCCCCGACAGAAGCTATGGCTACACCTTC
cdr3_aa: CASSPDRSYGYTF

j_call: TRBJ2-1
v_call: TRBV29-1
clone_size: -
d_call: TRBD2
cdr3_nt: TGCAGCTCACTAGCGGGGGAGCGGGGGGAGCAGTTCTTC
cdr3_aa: CSSLAGERGEQFF

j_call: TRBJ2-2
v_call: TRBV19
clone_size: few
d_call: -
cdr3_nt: TGTGCCAGTAGCCCCTGGTCCGGGGAGCTGTTTTTT
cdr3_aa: CASSPWSGELFF

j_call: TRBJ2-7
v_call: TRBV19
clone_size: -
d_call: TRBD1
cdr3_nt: TGTGCCAGTAGTGCCCCGACAGGGTTCTACGAGCAGTACTTC
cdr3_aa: CASSAPTGFYEQYF

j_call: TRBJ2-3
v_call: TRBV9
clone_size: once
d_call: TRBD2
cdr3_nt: TGTGCCAGCAGCTTCTTCGGGGGGGACACAGATACGCAGTATTTT
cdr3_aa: CASSFFGGDTDTQYF

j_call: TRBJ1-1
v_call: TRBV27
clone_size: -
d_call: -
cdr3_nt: TGTGCCAGCAGTTTGGTGGGTGACTTCAACACTGAAGCTTTCTTT
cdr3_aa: CASSLVGDFNTEAFF

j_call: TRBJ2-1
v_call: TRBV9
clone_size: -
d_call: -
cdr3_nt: TGTGCCAGCAGCGTAGTCGGGGGACCCTACAATGAGCAGTTCTTC
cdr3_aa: CASSVVGGPYNEQFF

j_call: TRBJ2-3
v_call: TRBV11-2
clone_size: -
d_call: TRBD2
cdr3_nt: TGTGCCAGCAGCTCTCCTGGGGGACTAGCAAAAGATACGCAGTATTTT
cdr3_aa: CASSSPGGLAKDTQYF

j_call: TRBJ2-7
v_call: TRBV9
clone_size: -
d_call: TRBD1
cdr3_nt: TGTGCCAGCAGCGCAGGAACCCCGGGACAGGGACAGTTC
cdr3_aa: CASSAGTPGQGQF

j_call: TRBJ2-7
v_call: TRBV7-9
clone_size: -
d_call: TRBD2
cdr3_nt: TGTGCCAGCAGCTTAGCGGGGGGGAACCAACAGTACTTC
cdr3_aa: CASSLAGGNQQYF

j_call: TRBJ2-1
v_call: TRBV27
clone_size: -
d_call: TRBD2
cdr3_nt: TGTGCCAGCAGCGATACACTAGCGGACCACAATGAGCAGTTCTTC
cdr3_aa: CASSDTLADHNEQFF

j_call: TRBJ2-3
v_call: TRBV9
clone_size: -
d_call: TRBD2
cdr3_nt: TGTGCCAGCAGCGTGACCGGGACTAGCACACCAGATACGCAGTATTTT
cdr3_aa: CASSVTGTSTPDTQYF

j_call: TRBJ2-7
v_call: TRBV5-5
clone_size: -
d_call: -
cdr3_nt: TGTGCCAGCAGCCCGTACTCTTACGAGCAGTACTTC
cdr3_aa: CASSPYSYEQYF

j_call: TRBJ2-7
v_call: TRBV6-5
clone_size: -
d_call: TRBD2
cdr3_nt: TGTGCCAGCAGACCCGGGAGGTACGAGCAGTACTTC
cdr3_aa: CASRPGRYEQYF

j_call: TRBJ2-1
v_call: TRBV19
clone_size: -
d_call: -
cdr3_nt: TGTGCCAGTAGTATTGATGGGGCGGGATACAATGAGCAGTTCTTC
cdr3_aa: CASSIDGAGYNEQFF

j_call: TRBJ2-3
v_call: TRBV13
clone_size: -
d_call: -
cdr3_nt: TGTGCCAGCAGCCCCACTAGGGGAGATACGCAGTATTTT
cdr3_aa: CASSPTRGDTQYF

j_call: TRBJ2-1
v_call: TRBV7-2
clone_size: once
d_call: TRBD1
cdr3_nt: TGTGCCAGCAGCTTAGAATACGTTCAGGGGGACAATGAGCAGTTCTTC
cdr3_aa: CASSLEYVQGDNEQFF

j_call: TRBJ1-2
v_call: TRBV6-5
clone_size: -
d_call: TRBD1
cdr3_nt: TGTGCCAGCAGTTACTCGGGACAGCTCTATGGCTACACCTTC
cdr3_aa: CASSYSGQLYGYTF

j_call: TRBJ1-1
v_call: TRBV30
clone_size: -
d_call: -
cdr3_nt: TGTGCCTGGAGTGGGCCGGGGCTTGGCAGGGGAAGCACTGAAGCTTTCTTT
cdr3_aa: CAWSGPGLGRGSTEAFF

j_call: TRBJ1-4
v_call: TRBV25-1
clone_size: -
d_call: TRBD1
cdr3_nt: TGTGCCAGCAGTGACGACAGGGCAACTAATGAAAAACTGTTTTTT
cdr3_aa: CASSDDRATNEKLFF

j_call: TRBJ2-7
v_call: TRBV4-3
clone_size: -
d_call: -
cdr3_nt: TGCGCCAGCAGCCAAGATCGAAGCCAGGGGCAGTACTTC
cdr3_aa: CASSQDRSQGQYF

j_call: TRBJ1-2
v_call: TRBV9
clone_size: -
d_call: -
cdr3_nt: TGTGCCAGCAGCGCAGGGGCCCAGGAGGGCTACACCTTC
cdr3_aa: CASSAGAQEGYTF

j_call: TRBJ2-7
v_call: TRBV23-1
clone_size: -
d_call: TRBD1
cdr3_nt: TGCGCCAGCAGGGGACAGCACCCCTACGAGCAGTACTTC
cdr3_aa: CASRGQHPYEQYF

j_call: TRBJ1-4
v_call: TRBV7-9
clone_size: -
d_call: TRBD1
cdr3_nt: TGTGCCAGCAGCTTAGCAGGGGGCGGTGAAAAACTGTTTTTT
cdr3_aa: CASSLAGGGEKLFF

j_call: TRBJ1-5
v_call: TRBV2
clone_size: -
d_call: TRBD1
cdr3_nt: TGTGCCAGCAGTTGGGACAGGGCAGCCAATCAGCCCCAGCATTTT
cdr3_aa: CASSWDRAANQPQHF

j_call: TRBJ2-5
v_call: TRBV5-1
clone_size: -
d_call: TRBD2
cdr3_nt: TGCGCCAGCAGCTTAACAGGGGGAAGGACTAGCGGGGTGGAGACCCAGTACTTC
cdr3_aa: CASSLTGGRTSGVETQYF

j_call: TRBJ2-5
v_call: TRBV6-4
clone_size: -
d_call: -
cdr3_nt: TGTGCCAGCACCTCCACTAACGGAATGCGGGAGACCCAGTACTTC
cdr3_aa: CASTSTNGMRETQYF

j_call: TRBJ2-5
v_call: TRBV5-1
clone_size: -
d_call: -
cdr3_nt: TGCGCCAGCAGCTCTGGCCTGGGAGGCCAAGAGACCCAGTACTTC
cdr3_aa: CASSSGLGGQETQYF

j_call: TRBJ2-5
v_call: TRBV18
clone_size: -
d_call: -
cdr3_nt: TGTGCCAGCACGGCGGACATCCAAGAGACCCAGTACTTC
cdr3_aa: CASTADIQETQYF

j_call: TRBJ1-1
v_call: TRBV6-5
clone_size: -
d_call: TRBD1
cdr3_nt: TGTGCCAGCAGCCCGGACAGGGGAGTGCGAGCTTTCTTT
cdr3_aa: CASSPDRGVRAFF

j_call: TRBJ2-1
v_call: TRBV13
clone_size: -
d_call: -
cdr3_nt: TGTGCCAGCAGCTTTACAGAGAGCTCCTACAATGAGCAGTTCTTC
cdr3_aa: CASSFTESSYNEQFF